The entry below gives a single T cell receptor beta chain sequence along with its context. This clonotype was detected only once. Its target antigen remains unknown. Base qualities were left out, and no much larger clone turns up one base away. One read is thin evidence. High-throughput TCR beta sequencing profiled peripheral blood CD8+ and CD4+ T cells from healthy donors, Susac syndrome patients and multiple sclerosis patients. The multiple sclerosis controls were treatment-naive patients whose relapsing-remitting disease, either stable or active, fulfilled the revised McDonald criteria. Bulk CD8+ and CD4+ T cells were purified by magnetic negative isolation, whereas CD8+ TEMRA cells were enriched by FACS. Blood was drawn into EDTA tubes, processed within 24 hours, and PBMCs were isolated by density gradient centrifugation. PBMCs intended for TCR sequencing were cryopreserved in liquid nitrogen and were subsequently thawed in a 37 degrees C water bath. A purity of at least 90% was achieved for sorted or isolated CD4+, CD8+ and CD8+ TEMRA cells.

RNA was extracted with the RNeasy kit and roughly 0.45 to 1 ug was reverse transcribed using random hexamers. The immunoSEQ multiplex PCR assay, which covers 54 Vbeta and 13 Jbeta segments, was used to amplify TCR beta CDR3 regions. PCR amplification bias was corrected by using a synthetic template baseline for primer optimization and computational correction. The authors' analysis ran thus. Reads were assigned to V, D and J genes according to IMGT and analyzed in immunoSEQ Analyzer, with only productive sequences retained. To calculate clonality, Shannon entropy was normalized by log2 of the number of productive unique sequences and then subtracted from one. For each patient and control, public and private clones were evaluated among the 100 most prevalent clones. Clones were defined as Susac-specific if absent from the healthy and MS cohorts, from over a thousand published viral clones and from other ImmuneACCESS disease sequences. TCRdb applied fastp at Q25 and MiXCR to the public reads, then kept only in-frame beta chains. Every CDR3 protein is listed once, alongside the most common genes and DNA of its rows. In this record, the V and J calls reflect TCRdb's handling and not the investigators' own analysis. Here the sample has some 100,000 distinct CDR3 sequences; about 92% occur a single time. Roughly 0.088% of the sample belongs to the ten largest clones.

This sample was taken from a study of CD8 T cells in Susac syndrome (dated by TCRdb to between 2018 and 2020). A note on the overall study: Repertoire sequencing was used to test whether CD8+ T cell activation and differentiation in Susac syndrome was antigen driven. What the authors observed across the whole study: The number of individuals in the TCR sequencing and HLA analysis was recognized as being relatively small.

Taken from the germline V gene, the CDR1 and CDR2 loops are SGHTA and FQGNSA. V is pared back by 3 bases and J by 4 bases, with 13 bases lying between the germline termini. The CDR3 starts with the cysteine, ends with the phenylalanine, and has 15 residues. This entry keeps only the CDR3 DNA: 45 bases, framed from base 1. Sequences were obtained from CD4+ T cells from PBMCs. Here the chain combines TRBV7-2 and TRBJ2-1; the D gene is not confidently resolved. The clonotype was recovered from a human donor with multiple sclerosis. This receptor carries the CDR3 CASSLAVLGYNEQFF. Here is the DNA: TGTGCCAGCAGCTTGGCAGTCCTCGGGTACAATGAGCAGTTCTTC. Reference TRBV7-2 and TRBJ2-1 genes cover what lies past the CDR3, so the full variable domain is GAGVSQSPSNKVTEKGKDVELRCDPISGHTALYWYRQSLGQGLEFLIYFQGNSAPDKSGLPSDRFSAERTGGSVSTLTIQRTQQEDSAVYLCASSLAVLGYNEQFFGPGTRLTVL.